This T cell receptor beta chain was sequenced for a study of molecular identifiers for immune sequencing clone quantification. Study-level information: Replicate runs used RNA from around 20,000 or 100,000 naive CD8 cells, which was split five ways into aliquots, and four of those aliquots were then sequenced.

The J segment lost 10 bases and the V segment lost 5 bases, leaving 2 bases of the junction unmatched. This CDR3 contains 11 residues. Methods described previously, with TCR primers listed, were used for bulk TCR libraries. TCRdb re-called the PCR reads with MiXCR, one entry per CDR3 protein. The data contain 100,000 or so distinct CDR3 sequences, 35% to 40% of them singletons. Source material for naive CD8 libraries was 20,000 to 1,000,000 sorted cells, with 10%, 30% or 50% RNA. When naive CD8 T cells were sorted, they were gated as CD8+CD4-CCR7+CD45RA+. This chain links TRBV12-3 or TRBV12-4 with TRBJ2-7, with 10 nucleotides matching TRBD2. The TCR was taken from a human donor in good health. Some libraries in this study had Jurkat cell RNA spiked in. Sequencing was performed on naive CD8+ T cells from blood, with Jurkat cell RNA spiked in. The subset was: FACS-sorted CD8+CD4-CCR7+CD45RA+ naive T cells. CDR3 coding DNA: TGTGCCAGCAGTACTAGCGGGGAACAGTACTTC. It translates to CASSTSGEQYF.